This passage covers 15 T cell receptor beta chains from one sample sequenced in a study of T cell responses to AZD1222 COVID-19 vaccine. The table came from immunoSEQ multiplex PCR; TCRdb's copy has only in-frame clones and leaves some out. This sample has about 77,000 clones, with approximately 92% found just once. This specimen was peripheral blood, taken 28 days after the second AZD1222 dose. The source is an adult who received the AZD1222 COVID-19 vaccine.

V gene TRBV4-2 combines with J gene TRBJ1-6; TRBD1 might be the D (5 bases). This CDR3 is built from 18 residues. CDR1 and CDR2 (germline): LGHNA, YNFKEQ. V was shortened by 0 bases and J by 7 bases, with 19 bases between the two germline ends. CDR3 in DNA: TGTGCCAGCAGCCAAGATCTGGGACGGTCGGGAGGGAATTCACCCCTCCACTTT. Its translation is CASSQDLGRSGGNSPLHF.

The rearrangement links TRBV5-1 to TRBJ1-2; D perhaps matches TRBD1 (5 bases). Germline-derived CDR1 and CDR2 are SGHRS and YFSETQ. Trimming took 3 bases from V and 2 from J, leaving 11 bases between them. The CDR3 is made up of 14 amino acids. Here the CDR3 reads CASSWGRDNYGYTF. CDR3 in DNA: TGCGCCAGCAGCTGGGGGAGAGACAACTATGGCTACACCTTC.

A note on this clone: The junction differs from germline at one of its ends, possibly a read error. CDR3 in amino acids: CARRVVGGAPGEQYF. The CDR3 DNA sequence: TGCGCCCGCCGCGTAGTGGGGGGGGCCCCGGGAGAGCAGTACTTC. The V and J genes are TRBV9 and TRBJ2-7; TRBD2 might be the D (7 bases). There are 15 residues in the CDR3. Germline CDR1 reads SGDLS; CDR2 reads YYNGEE.

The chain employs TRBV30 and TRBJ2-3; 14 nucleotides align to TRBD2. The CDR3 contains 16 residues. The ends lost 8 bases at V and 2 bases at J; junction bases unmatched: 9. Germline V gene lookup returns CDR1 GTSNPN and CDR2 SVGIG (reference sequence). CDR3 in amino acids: CARQPGLAGDTDTQYF. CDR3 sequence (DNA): TGTGCCAGACAACCGGGACTAGCGGGGGACACAGATACGCAGTATTTT.

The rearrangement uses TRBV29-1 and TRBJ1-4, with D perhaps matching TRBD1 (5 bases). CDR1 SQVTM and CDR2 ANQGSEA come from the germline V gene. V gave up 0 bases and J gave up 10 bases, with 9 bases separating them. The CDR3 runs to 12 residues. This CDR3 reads CSVEDDRGKLFF. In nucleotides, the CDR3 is TGCAGCGTTGAAGATGATAGGGGAAAACTGTTTTTT.

CDR3 residues: CASSERGSPEAFF. The CDR3 DNA reads as TGTGCCAGCAGTGAAAGGGGCTCTCCTGAAGCTTTCTTT. The chain has TRBV25-1 and TRBJ1-1; tentatively, D is TRBD1 (5 bases). Germline values: CDR1 MGHDK, CDR2 SYGVNS. The CDR3 loop spans 13 amino acids. Trimming took off 2 bases at V and 6 bases at J, with 10 bases between the two ends.

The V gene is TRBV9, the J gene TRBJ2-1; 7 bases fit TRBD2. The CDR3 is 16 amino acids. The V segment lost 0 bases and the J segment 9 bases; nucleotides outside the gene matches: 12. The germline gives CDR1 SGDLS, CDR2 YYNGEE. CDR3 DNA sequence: TGTGCCAGCAGCGTAGAGTCTAGCGGTTTGTTCGGTGAGCAGTTCTTC. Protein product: CASSVESSGLFGEQFF.

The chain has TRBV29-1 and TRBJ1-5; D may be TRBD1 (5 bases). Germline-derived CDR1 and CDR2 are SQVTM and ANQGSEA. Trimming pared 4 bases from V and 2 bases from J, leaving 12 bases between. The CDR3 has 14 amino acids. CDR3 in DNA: TGCAGCGTTGGGTCCGCGGGGGGCAATCAGCCCCAGCATTTT. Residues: CSVGSAGGNQPQHF.

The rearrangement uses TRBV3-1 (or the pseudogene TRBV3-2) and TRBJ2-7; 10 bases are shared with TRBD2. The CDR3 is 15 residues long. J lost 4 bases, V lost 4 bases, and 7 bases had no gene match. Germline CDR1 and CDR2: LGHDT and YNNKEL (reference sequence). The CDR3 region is CASSPLSGRAYEQYF. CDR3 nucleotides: TGTGCCAGCAGCCCACTGAGCGGGAGGGCGTACGAGCAGTACTTC.

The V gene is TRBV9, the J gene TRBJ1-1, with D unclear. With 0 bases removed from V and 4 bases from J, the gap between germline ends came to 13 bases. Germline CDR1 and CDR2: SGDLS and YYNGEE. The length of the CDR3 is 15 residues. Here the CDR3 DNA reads TGTGCCAGCAGCGTAGACTACGGGGAAACCACTGAAGCTTTCTTT. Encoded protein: CASSVDYGETTEAFF.

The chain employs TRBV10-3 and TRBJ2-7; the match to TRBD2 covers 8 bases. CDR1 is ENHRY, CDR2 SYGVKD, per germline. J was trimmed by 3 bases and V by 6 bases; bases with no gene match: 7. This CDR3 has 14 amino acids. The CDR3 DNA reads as TGTGCCATCAGGGGACTAGGGAGGGACTACGAGCAGTACTTC. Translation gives CAIRGLGRDYEQYF.

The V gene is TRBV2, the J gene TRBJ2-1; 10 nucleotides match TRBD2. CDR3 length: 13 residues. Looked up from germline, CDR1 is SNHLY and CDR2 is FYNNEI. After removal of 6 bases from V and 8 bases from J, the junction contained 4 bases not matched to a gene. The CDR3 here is CASSGLAGDEQFF. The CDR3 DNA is TGTGCCAGCAGCGGGCTAGCGGGAGATGAGCAGTTCTTC.

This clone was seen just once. The CDR3 is CASSPMPGIEYGKLFF. For the CDR3, the DNA is TGTGCCAGCAGTCCAATGCCGGGGATAGAATACGGAAAACTGTTTTTT. The genes are TRBV7-8 and TRBJ1-4; D ambiguous. The CDR3 sequence is 16 residues long. Germline CDR1 reads SGHVS; CDR2 reads FQNEAQ. V was trimmed by 6 bases and J by 10 bases, leaving 24 bases between them.

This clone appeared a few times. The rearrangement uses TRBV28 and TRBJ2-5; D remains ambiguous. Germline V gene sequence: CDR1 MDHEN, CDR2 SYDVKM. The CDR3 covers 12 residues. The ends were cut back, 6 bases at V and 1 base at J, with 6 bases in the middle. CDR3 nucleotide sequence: TGTGCCAGCAGCATCTTCCAAGAGACCCAGTACTTC. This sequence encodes CASSIFQETQYF.

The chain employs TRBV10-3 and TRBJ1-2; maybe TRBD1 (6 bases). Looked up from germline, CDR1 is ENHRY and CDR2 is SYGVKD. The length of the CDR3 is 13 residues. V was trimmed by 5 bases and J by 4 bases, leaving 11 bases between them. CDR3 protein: CAISLTGGYGYTF. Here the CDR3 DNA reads TGTGCCATCAGTTTGACAGGAGGCTATGGCTACACCTTC.